This T cell receptor beta chain was documented in a study of human T cells and chemical hapten exposure. Ten or more counts support this clonotype. TCRdb re-called the RACE reads with MiXCR, one entry per CDR3 protein. The data contain a few hundred thousand distinct CDR3 sequences, more than 5% of them singletons. The time point was: patch test 2, 6 weeks after DPC sensitization. The treatment is: therapeutic diphenylcyclopropenone sensitization with weekly scalp DPC. Blood was collected ahead of every patch test applied. V was pared by 7 bases and J by 8 bases, with 14 bases between. The CDR3 loop spans 12 amino acids. The germline V gene has CDR1 MNHNY and CDR2 SVGAGI (reference sequence).

This sequence originates from a woman between 18 and 29 years old with alopecia areata. Some clones in this sample may be carry-over from other donors' samples. This chain links TRBV6-6 with TRBJ1-1, with a tentative D call TRBD1 (5 bases). Sequences were derived from whole blood, sampled in connection with sensitization to the hapten diphenylcyclopropenone (DPC). In DNA form, the CDR3 reads TGTGCCAGCACAGGGACCAAGAGAGAAGCTTTCTTT. This gives the protein CASTGTKREAFF.